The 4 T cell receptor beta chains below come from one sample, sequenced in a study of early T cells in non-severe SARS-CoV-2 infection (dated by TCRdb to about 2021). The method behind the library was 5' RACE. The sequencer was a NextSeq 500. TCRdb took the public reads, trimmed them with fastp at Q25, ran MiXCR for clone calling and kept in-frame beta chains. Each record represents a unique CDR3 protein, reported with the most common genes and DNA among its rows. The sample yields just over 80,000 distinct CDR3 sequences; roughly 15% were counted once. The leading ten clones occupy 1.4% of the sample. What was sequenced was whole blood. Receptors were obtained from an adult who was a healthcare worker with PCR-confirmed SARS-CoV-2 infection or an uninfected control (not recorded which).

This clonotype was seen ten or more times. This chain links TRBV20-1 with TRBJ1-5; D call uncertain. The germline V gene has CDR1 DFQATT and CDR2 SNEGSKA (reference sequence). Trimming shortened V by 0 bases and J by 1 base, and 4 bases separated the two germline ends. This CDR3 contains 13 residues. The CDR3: CSAREGSNQPQHF. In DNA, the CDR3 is TGCAGTGCTAGAGAAGGAAGCAATCAGCCCCAGCATTTT.

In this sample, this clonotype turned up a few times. This CDR3 reads CASSPRLAGGTQYF. CDR3 sequence (DNA): TGTGCCAGCAGCCCCCGACTAGCGGGGGGGACCCAGTACTTC. The chain links TRBV9 to TRBJ2-5; 13 bases fit TRBD2. Looked up from germline, CDR1 is SGDLS and CDR2 is YYNGEE. This CDR3 is 14 amino acids long. V trimming: 4 bases; J trimming: 7 bases; junction bases outside the gene matches: 4.

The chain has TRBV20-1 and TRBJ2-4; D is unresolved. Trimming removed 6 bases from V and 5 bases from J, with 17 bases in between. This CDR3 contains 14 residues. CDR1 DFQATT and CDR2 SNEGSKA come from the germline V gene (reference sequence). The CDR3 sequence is CSAHGSKAENIQYF. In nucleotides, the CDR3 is TGCAGTGCCCACGGGTCCAAGGCGGAAAACATTCAGTACTTC.

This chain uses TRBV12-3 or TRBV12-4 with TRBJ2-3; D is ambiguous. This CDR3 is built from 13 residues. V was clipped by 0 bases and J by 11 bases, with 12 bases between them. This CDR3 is CASSLARETMQYF. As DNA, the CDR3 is TGTGCCAGCAGTTTAGCGCGAGAGACCATGCAGTATTTT.